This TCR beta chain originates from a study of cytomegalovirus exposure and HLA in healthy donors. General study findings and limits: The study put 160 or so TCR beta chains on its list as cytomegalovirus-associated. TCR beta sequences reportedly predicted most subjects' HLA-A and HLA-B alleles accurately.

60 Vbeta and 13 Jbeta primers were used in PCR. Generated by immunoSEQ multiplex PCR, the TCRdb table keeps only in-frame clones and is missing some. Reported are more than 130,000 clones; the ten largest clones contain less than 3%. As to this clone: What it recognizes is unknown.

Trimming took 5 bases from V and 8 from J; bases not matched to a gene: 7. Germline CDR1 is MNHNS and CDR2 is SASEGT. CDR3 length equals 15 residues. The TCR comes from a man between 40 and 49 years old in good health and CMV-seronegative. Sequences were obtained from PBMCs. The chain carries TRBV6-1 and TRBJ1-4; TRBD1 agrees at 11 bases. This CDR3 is CASSPGTGGREKLFF. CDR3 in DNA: TGTGCCAGCAGTCCCGGGACAGGGGGTAGAGAAAAACTGTTTTTT.